This TCR beta chain was sequenced in a study of T cell changes during pregnancy in multiple sclerosis. The V gene's germline CDR1 is MGHDK and CDR2 SYGVNS. CDR3 length: 10 residues. The V gene lost 6 bases and the J gene lost 4 bases, with 3 bases spanning the gap. Assay: immunoSEQ multiplex PCR; the TCRdb copy retains only in-frame clones and omits some. This sample carries approximately 59,000 clones, around nine tenths of them seen once, and the ten largest clones take roughly 1.5%. This receptor was identified in a female donor in good health, enrolled as a control in a pregnancy study. The chain couples TRBV25-1 to TRBJ2-5; D is ambiguous. The source was peripheral blood, collected in the third trimester of pregnancy. Here the CDR3 DNA reads TGTGCCAGCAGCCTAGAGACCCAGTACTTC. It codes for CASSLETQYF.